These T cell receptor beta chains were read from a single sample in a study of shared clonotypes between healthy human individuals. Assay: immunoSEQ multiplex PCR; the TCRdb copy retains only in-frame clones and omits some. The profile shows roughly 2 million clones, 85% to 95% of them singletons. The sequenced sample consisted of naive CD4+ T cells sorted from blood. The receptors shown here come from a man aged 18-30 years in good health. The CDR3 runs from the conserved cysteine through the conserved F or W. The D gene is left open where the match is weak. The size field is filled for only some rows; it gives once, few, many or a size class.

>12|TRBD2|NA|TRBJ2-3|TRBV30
CAWGGRGDTQYF
TGTGCCTGGGGAGGGAGGGGTGATACGCAGTATTTT
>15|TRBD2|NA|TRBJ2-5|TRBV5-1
CASSLPSGGAETQYF
TGCGCCAGCAGCCTTCCTAGCGGGGGGGCCGAGACCCAGTACTTC
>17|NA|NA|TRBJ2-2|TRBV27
CASSFKKWTYNTGELFF
TGTGCCAGCAGTTTCAAGAAATGGACTTACAACACCGGGGAGCTGTTTTTT
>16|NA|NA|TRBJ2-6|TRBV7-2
CASSDPVLPGANVLTF
TGTGCCAGCAGCGACCCTGTTCTCCCTGGGGCCAACGTCCTGACTTTC
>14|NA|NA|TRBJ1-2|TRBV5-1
CASSLVQGEYGYTF
TGCGCCAGCAGCTTGGTACAGGGAGAGTATGGCTACACCTTC
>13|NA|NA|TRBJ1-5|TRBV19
CASRWTANQPQHF
TGTGCCAGTAGGTGGACAGCGAATCAGCCCCAGCATTTT
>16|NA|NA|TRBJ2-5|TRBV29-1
CSVEDALSGGRETQYF
TGCAGCGTTGAAGACGCCTTAAGTGGCGGTAGAGAGACCCAGTACTTC
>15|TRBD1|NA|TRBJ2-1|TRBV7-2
CASSLGTGSFNEQFF
TGTGCCAGCAGCTTAGGGACAGGGAGTTTCAATGAGCAGTTCTTC
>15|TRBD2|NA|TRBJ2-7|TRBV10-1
CASSGKRDGTYEQYF
TGCGCCAGCAGTGGGAAGCGGGACGGTACCTACGAGCAGTACTTC
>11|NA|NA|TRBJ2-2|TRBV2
CASSAVGELFF
TGTGCCAGCAGTGCGGTCGGGGAGCTGTTTTTT
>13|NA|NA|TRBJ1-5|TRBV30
CAWNRGDNQPQHF
TGTGCCTGGAATCGGGGTGACAATCAGCCCCAGCATTTT
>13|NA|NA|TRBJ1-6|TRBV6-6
CASSYGDNSPLHF
TGTGCCAGCAGTTACGGGGACAACTCACCCCTCCACTTT
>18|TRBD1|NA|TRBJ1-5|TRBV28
CASSLLPGQGLSNQPQHF
TGTGCCAGCAGTCTCTTGCCGGGACAGGGACTTTCTAATCAGCCCCAGCATTTT
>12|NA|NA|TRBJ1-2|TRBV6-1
CASSETDYGYTF
TGTGCCAGCAGCGAGACAGACTATGGCTACACCTTC
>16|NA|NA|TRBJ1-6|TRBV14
CASSPRGSSYNSPLHF
TGTGCCAGCAGCCCCAGGGGATCCTCCTATAATTCACCCCTCCACTTT
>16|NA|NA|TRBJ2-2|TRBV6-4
CASSDSGPGPAGELFF
TGTGCCAGCAGTGACAGCGGGCCAGGGCCGGCCGGGGAGCTGTTTTTT
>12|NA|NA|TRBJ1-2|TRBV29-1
CSVEGVNVGYTF
TGCAGCGTTGAAGGTGTGAACGTAGGCTACACCTTC
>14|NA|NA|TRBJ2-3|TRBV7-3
CASSLGTWTDTQYF
TGTGCCAGCAGCTTAGGTACCTGGACAGATACGCAGTATTTT
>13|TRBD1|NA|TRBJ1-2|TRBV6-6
CATNGQGVYGYTF
TGTGCCACTAATGGACAGGGCGTATATGGCTACACCTTC
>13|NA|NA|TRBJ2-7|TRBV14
CASSQERGLKQYF
TGTGCCAGCAGCCAAGAAAGGGGTTTAAAGCAGTACTTC
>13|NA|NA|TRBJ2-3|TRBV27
CASSPLSRDTQYF
TGTGCCAGCAGTCCCCTCTCGAGGGATACGCAGTATTTT
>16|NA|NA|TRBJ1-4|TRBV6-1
CASSAGPMSTNEKLFF
TGTGCCAGCAGTGCGGGACCCATGTCAACTAATGAAAAACTGTTTTTT
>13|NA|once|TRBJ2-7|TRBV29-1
CSVLQGNSYEQYF
TGCAGCGTCTTACAGGGAAACTCCTACGAGCAGTACTTC
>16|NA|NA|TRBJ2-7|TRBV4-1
CASSPQGWAQSYEQYF
TGCGCCAGCAGCCCCCAGGGCTGGGCCCAGTCCTACGAGCAGTACTTC
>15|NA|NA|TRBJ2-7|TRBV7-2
CASSLEAGPSYEQYF
TGTGCCAGCAGCTTAGAGGCGGGCCCCTCCTACGAGCAGTACTTC
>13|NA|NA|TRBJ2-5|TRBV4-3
CASSQDGGKTQYF
TGCGCCAGCAGCCAAGACGGGGGAAAGACCCAGTACTTC
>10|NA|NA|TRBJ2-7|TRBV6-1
CASEENEQYF
TGTGCCAGTGAGGAAAACGAGCAGTACTTC
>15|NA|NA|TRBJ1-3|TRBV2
CASRPTGHSGNTIYF
TGTGCCAGCAGACCAACAGGGCACTCTGGAAACACCATATATTTT
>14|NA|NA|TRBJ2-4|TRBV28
CASNGGLAKNIQYF
TGTGCCAGCAATGGGGGCCTAGCCAAAAACATTCAGTACTTC
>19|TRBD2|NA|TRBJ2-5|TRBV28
CASSHSGLAGGGYQETQYF
TGTGCCAGCAGCCACTCCGGACTAGCGGGAGGTGGGTACCAAGAGACCCAGTACTTC
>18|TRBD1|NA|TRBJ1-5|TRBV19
CASSIADRGGYRNQPQHF
TGTGCCAGTAGTATAGCGGACAGGGGAGGATATCGGAATCAGCCCCAGCATTTT
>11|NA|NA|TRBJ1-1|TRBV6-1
CASSEAGEAFF
TGTGCCAGCAGTGAAGCGGGGGAGGCTTTCTTT
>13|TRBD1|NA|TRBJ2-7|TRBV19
CASRQTGAYEQYF
TGTGCCAGTAGACAGACAGGGGCGTACGAGCAGTACTTC
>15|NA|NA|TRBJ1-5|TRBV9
CASSVDGRANQPQHF
TGTGCCAGCAGCGTAGATGGGAGGGCCAATCAGCCCCAGCATTTT
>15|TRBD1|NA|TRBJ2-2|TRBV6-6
CASSPVDRGTGELFF
TGTGCCAGCAGTCCGGTAGACAGGGGTACCGGGGAGCTGTTTTTT
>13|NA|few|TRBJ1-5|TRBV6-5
CASGRRSNQPQHF
TGTGCCAGCGGGAGAAGGAGCAATCAGCCCCAGCATTTT
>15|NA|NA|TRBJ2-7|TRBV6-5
CASSQPGHGSYEQYF
TGTGCCAGCAGCCAACCGGGACATGGGTCCTACGAGCAGTACTTC
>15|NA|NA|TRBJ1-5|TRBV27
CASSSRGASNQPQHF
TGTGCCAGCAGTTCCCGGGGGGCGAGCAATCAGCCCCAGCATTTT
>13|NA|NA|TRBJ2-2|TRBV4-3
CASRNSGPGELFF
TGCGCCAGCCGGAACTCCGGGCCCGGGGAGCTGTTTTTT
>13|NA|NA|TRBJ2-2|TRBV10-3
CAINKDPTGELFF
TGTGCCATCAACAAGGACCCTACCGGGGAGCTGTTTTTT
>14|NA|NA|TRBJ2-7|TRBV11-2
CASSFRDTVYEQYF
TGTGCCAGCAGCTTTCGTGACACTGTTTACGAGCAGTACTTC
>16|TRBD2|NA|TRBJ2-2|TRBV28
CASSSPGLVGTGELFF
TGTGCCAGCAGTTCTCCGGGACTAGTCGGCACCGGGGAGCTGTTTTTT
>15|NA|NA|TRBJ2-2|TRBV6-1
CASSERPGPTGELFF
TGTGCCAGCAGTGAACGCCCGGGTCCCACCGGGGAGCTGTTTTTT
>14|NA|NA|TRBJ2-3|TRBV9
CASSVSGYTDTQYF
TGTGCCAGCAGCGTATCCGGTTACACAGATACGCAGTATTTT
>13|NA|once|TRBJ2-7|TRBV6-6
CASSLQVNYEQYF
TGTGCCAGCAGTCTACAGGTGAACTACGAGCAGTACTTC
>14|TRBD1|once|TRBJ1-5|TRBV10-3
CAISRTGSNQPQHF
TGTGCCATCAGCAGGACAGGAAGCAATCAGCCCCAGCATTTT
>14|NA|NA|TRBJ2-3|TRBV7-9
CASGAAVSTDTQYF
TGTGCCAGCGGGGCGGCGGTTAGCACAGATACGCAGTATTTT